This T cell receptor beta chain derives from a study of T-cell memory formation after mild COVID-19. Each CDR3 protein is one row after TCRdb ran MiXCR on the 5' RACE reads. The data contain some 200,000 distinct CDR3 sequences, over 9% of them seen just once; the ten biggest clones take up 3.5%. A few counts support this clonotype. Sample: PBMCs or a T cell subset sorted from them (not recorded which). This clonotype was obtained from a man between 18 and 35 years old who had mild COVID-19 (a few samples of this study predate the infection). Cell type and time point are not known.

CDR3 bases: TGTGCCACCAGTGAGAGACAGGGGAAAGAGCAGTTCTTC. Translating gives CATSERQGKEQFF. The chain uses TRBV24-1 and TRBJ2-1; 8 bases align to TRBD1. Germline loops: CDR1 KGHDR, CDR2 SFDVKD. Trimming removed 4 bases from V and 10 bases from J; junction bases left unmatched: 5. The CDR3 is 13 residues long.